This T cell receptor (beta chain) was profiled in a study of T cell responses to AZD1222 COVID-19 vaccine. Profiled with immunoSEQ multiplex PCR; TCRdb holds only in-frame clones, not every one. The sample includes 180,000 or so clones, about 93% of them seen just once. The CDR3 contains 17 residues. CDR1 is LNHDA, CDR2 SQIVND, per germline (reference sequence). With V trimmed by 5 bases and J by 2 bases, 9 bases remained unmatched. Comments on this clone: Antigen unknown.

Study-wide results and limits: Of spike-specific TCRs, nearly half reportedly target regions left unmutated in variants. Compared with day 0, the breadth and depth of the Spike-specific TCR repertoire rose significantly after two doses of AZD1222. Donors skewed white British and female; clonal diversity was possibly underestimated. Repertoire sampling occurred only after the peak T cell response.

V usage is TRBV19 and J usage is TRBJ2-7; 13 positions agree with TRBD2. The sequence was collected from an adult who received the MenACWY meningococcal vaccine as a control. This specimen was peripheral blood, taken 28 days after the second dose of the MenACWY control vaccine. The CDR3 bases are TGTGCCAGTAGTGTCGACCGACTAGCGGGGGGTACCTACGAGCAGTACTTC. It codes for CASSVDRLAGGTYEQYF.